The rows below give T cell receptor beta chains drawn from one sample of a study of T cell repertoires in cytomegalovirus infection. One entry per CDR3 protein, called by TCRdb with MiXCR from the reads. The repertoire holds about 740,000 distinct CDR3 sequences, with approximately 40% as singletons. The sample comprised PBMCs. The source is a human donor in good health (CMV status not recorded). Some clones in this sample may be carry-over from other donors' samples. CDR3s include the opening cysteine and the closing phenylalanine or tryptophan. A D gene is named only where the DNA matches it firmly. Only part of the rows carry a size: once, few, many, or a class if the clone is expanded.

clone_size: few
j_call: TRBJ1-1
v_call: TRBV5-1
d_call: -
cdr3_aa: CASRLAENTEAFF
cdr3_nt: TGCGCCAGCCGCTTGGCAGAGAACACTGAAGCTTTCTTT

clone_size: few
j_call: TRBJ1-1
v_call: TRBV4-1
d_call: -
cdr3_aa: CASSQEGPNTEAFF
cdr3_nt: TGCGCCAGCAGCCAAGAGGGACCCAACACTGAAGCTTTCTTT

clone_size: many
j_call: TRBJ1-1
v_call: TRBV7-2
d_call: -
cdr3_aa: CASSIGHLEAFF
cdr3_nt: TGTGCCAGCAGCATAGGACACCTTGAAGCTTTCTTT

clone_size: -
j_call: TRBJ1-6
v_call: TRBV7-8
d_call: -
cdr3_aa: CASSLGPGRENSPLHF
cdr3_nt: TGTGCCAGCAGCTTAGGGCCTGGGCGAGAGAATTCACCCCTCCACTTT

clone_size: -
j_call: TRBJ2-7
v_call: TRBV5-1
d_call: TRBD1
cdr3_aa: CASSYNRDRGSYEQYF
cdr3_nt: TGCGCCAGCAGCTACAACCGGGACAGGGGGTCCTACGAGCAGTACTTC

clone_size: -
j_call: TRBJ2-5
v_call: TRBV5-1
d_call: -
cdr3_aa: CASSLARAGLRQETQYF
cdr3_nt: TGCGCCAGCAGCTTGGCCAGGGCAGGATTGAGGCAAGAGACCCAGTACTTC

clone_size: once
j_call: TRBJ2-7
v_call: TRBV14
d_call: -
cdr3_aa: CASSQTTARRAYEQYF
cdr3_nt: TGTGCCAGCAGCCAGACAACAGCCCGACGAGCCTACGAGCAGTACTTC

clone_size: -
j_call: TRBJ1-1
v_call: TRBV7-4
d_call: TRBD1
cdr3_aa: CASSPGTALRGMNTEAFF
cdr3_nt: TGTGCCAGCAGCCCCGGGACAGCATTACGAGGGATGAACACTGAAGCTTTCTTT

clone_size: many
j_call: TRBJ1-5
v_call: TRBV7-2
d_call: -
cdr3_aa: CASSLVTGKSNQPQHF
cdr3_nt: TGTGCCAGCAGCTTAGTCACGGGGAAGAGCAATCAGCCCCAGCATTTT

clone_size: -
j_call: TRBJ1-2
v_call: TRBV28
d_call: -
cdr3_aa: CASSKPTGWNGYTF
cdr3_nt: TGTGCCAGCAGCAAACCCACAGGGTGGAATGGCTACACCTTC

clone_size: many
j_call: TRBJ2-3
v_call: TRBV12-3/TRBV12-4
d_call: -
cdr3_aa: CASSSGRDTQYF
cdr3_nt: TGTGCCAGCAGTTCAGGACGAGATACGCAGTATTTT

clone_size: many
j_call: TRBJ1-4
v_call: TRBV7-2
d_call: -
cdr3_aa: CASSAQVKLEKLFF
cdr3_nt: TGTGCCAGCAGCGCCCAAGTAAAACTTGAAAAACTGTTTTTT